A single sample gave rise to the 23 T cell receptor beta chains below, sequenced in a study of identical twins' blood T cells. TCRdb reanalysed the 5' RACE reads using MiXCR and keeps one entry per CDR3 protein. The sample comprises roughly 380,000 distinct CDR3 sequences, 28% of which are singletons, and roughly 5.5% rests with the top ten. The sequenced sample was PBMCs. The source is a woman aged 18 to 49 in good health.

The chain carries TRBV20-1 and TRBJ2-5; 7 bases align to TRBD2. After removal of 0 bases from V and 4 bases from J, the junction contained 5 bases not matched to a gene. Germline CDR1 is DFQATT and CDR2 is SNEGSKA (reference sequence). There are 14 residues in the CDR3. Written as DNA, the CDR3 is TGCAGTGCTAGAGACAGGGAGGGGCGAGAGACCCAGTACTTC. This gives the protein CSARDREGRETQYF.

The rearrangement uses TRBV20-1 and TRBJ2-7, with TRBD1 identical over 7 bases. Germline V CDR1 and CDR2: DFQATT, SNEGSKA (reference sequence). This CDR3 has 13 amino acids. V was clipped by 8 bases and J by 2 bases; unmatched bases: 9. CDR3 nucleotides: TGCAGTTCTGCCCGGGACAGAGCCTACGAGCAGTACTTC. It encodes CSSARDRAYEQYF.

In this sample, this clonotype turned up a few times. One end of the junction is discordant with germline, which a read error may explain. This chain uses TRBV12-3 or TRBV12-4 with TRBJ1-3; tentative D call: TRBD1 (6 bases). This CDR3 has 16 residues. CDR3 sequence: CASSSRDMRSGNTIYF. For the CDR3, the DNA is TGTGCCAGCAGTTCCCGGGACATGCGCTCTGGGAACACCATATATTTT.

This clonotype was detected only a few times. The rearrangement joins TRBV11-3 to TRBJ2-2, with D hard to call. The CDR3 loop spans 16 amino acids. Germline CDR1 is SGHNT and CDR2 is YENEEA. Trimming left V 5 bases short and J 5 bases short, with 18 bases between. CDR3 residues: CASSEDGSQRTGELFF. The CDR3 nucleotides read TGTGCCAGCAGCGAAGATGGGTCCCAGAGGACCGGGGAGCTGTTTTTT. The entire variable domain, with the rest obtained from reference TRBV11-3 and TRBJ2-2, is as follows: EAGVVQSPRYKIIEKKQPVAFWCNPISGHNTLYWYLQNLGQGPELLIRYENEEAVDDSQLPKDRFSAERLKGVDSTLKIQPAELGDSAVYLCASSEDGSQRTGELFFGEGSRLTVL.

V usage is TRBV29-1 and J usage is TRBJ2-5, with D perhaps TRBD1 (6 bases). The germline V gene encodes CDR1 SQVTM and CDR2 ANQGSEA. V lost 4 bases and J 2 bases, leaving 8 bases between the germline ends. The CDR3 totals 12 residues. CDR3 in amino acids: CSVGGQQETQYF. CDR3 DNA: TGCAGCGTTGGTGGACAGCAAGAGACCCAGTACTTC. The full variable domain, completed using reference TRBV29-1 and TRBJ2-5, is SAVISQKPSRDICQRGTSLTIQCQVDSQVTMMFWYRQQPGQSLTLIATANQGSEATYESGFVIDKFPISRPNLTFSTLTVSNMSPEDSSIYLCSVGGQQETQYFGPGTRLLVL.

The chain combines TRBV20-1 with TRBJ2-5, with D perhaps TRBD2 (6 bases). The CDR3 length is 13 residues. Deletions cut 6 bases from V and 1 base from J, with 12 bases between. The germline V gene encodes CDR1 DFQATT and CDR2 SNEGSKA (reference sequence). The CDR3 sequence is CSALLSGQETQYF. Here the CDR3 DNA reads TGCAGTGCCTTACTTAGCGGCCAAGAGACCCAGTACTTC.

Comments on this clonotype: The junction differs from germline at one of its ends, possibly a read error. V usage is TRBV28 and J usage is TRBJ1-1; no firm D call. Germline lookup yields CDR1 MDHEN and CDR2 SYDVKM. The CDR3 length is 13 residues. The CDR3 region has the DNA TGTACCAGCCGAACAACGCGAAGCACTGAAGCTTTCTTT. It translates to CTSRTTRSTEAFF.

Remarks on this clonotype: At one of its ends the junction is not consistent with the germline gene, which may arise from a read error. This chain's CDR3 is CAISPDPDRSHSGNTIYF. The DNA of the CDR3 is TGTGCCATCAGCCCAGACCCCGACAGGTCCCACTCTGGAAACACCATATATTTT. The chain couples TRBV7-9 to TRBJ1-3; TRBD1 is a possible D gene (6 bases). Germline CDR1 and CDR2: SEHNR and FQNEAQ (reference sequence). The CDR3 is 18 residues long. The full variable domain, its missing parts supplied by reference TRBV7-9 and TRBJ1-3, is DTGVSQNPRHKITKRGQNVTFRCDPISEHNRLYWYRQTLGQGPEFLTYFQNEAQLEKSRLLSDRFSAERPKGSFSTLEIQRTEQGDSAMYLCAISPDPDRSHSGNTIYFGEGSWLTVV.

V and J are TRBV14 and TRBJ2-4, with D hard to call. CDR1 and CDR2 (germline): SGHDN, FVKESK. This CDR3 has 12 amino acids. V was shortened by 1 base and J by 9 bases, with 7 bases between the two germline ends. This chain's CDR3 is CASSQGRGIQYF. Written as DNA, the CDR3 is TGTGCCAGCAGCCAAGGTCGCGGCATTCAGTACTTC.

The chain carries TRBV18 and TRBJ2-1; no firm D call. The CDR3 loop spans 15 amino acids. Germline loops: CDR1 KGHSH, CDR2 LQKENI. V shed 6 bases and J shed 3 bases, with 15 bases lying between them. The CDR3 DNA is TGTGCCAGCTCGCCCAGCTGGAGCTACTACAATGAGCAGTTCTTC. It yields the protein CASSPSWSYYNEQFF.

V is TRBV12-3 or TRBV12-4 and J is TRBJ2-3, with 9 positions matching TRBD2. This CDR3 has 15 amino acids. Trimming took 3 bases from V and 5 from J; bases not matched to a gene: 6. Here the CDR3 DNA reads TGTGCCAGCAGTTTTCGGCGGGGGGGAGTAGATACGCAGTATTTT. Its protein product is CASSFRRGGVDTQYF.

The gene calls are TRBV12-3 or TRBV12-4 and TRBJ2-3; weak D call: TRBD2 (6 bases). The CDR3 runs to 17 residues. With 5 bases removed from V and 5 bases from J, the gap between germline ends came to 23 bases. The CDR3 sequence: CASSPSTSWSLGDTQYF. In DNA, the CDR3 is TGTGCCAGCAGTCCGTCCACTAGCTGGAGTCTCGGAGATACGCAGTATTTT.

This clonotype was found a few times. V usage is TRBV11-2 and J usage is TRBJ2-4; D is unclear. The CDR3 has 13 amino acids. The V end was cut by 0 bases, the J end by 8 bases, with 8 bases between. From germline, CDR1 is SGHAT and CDR2 FQNNGV. In DNA, the CDR3 is TGTGCCAGCAGCTTAGATAGGGATGACATTCAGTACTTC. Translated, it gives CASSLDRDDIQYF.

Only a few counts were recorded for this clonotype. CDR3 protein: CASSLALYETQYF. In DNA form, the CDR3 reads TGTGCCAGCAGCTTAGCCCTGTACGAGACCCAGTACTTC. The chain carries TRBV7-2 and TRBJ2-5; D call uncertain. CDR1 and CDR2 from the germline V gene are SGHTA and FQGNSA. The CDR3 runs to 13 residues. Trimming stripped 0 bases from V and 5 bases from J, with 7 bases between.

The chain has TRBV11-2 and TRBJ1-4; TRBD1 matches at 7 bases. The ends lost 4 bases at V and 8 bases at J; junction bases unmatched: 13. The CDR3 consists of 16 residues. In germline, CDR1 is SGHAT, CDR2 FQNNGV. As DNA, the CDR3 is TGTGCCAGCAGCTCCTCCCCGGACAGGTCTGGAGAAAAACTGTTTTTT. Its protein product is CASSSSPDRSGEKLFF.

There are a few counts of this clonotype. The rearrangement uses TRBV20-1 and TRBJ1-1; D is perhaps TRBD1 (5 bases). V was shortened by 4 bases and J by 4 bases, with 10 bases between the two germline ends. The CDR3 has 12 amino acids. Looked up from germline, CDR1 is DFQATT and CDR2 is SNEGSKA (reference sequence). The CDR3 is CSAIGAGTEAFF. Written as DNA, the CDR3 is TGCAGTGCTATCGGGGCCGGCACTGAAGCTTTCTTT.

As regards this clonotype: A much more abundant neighbour one base away suggests this may be a read error. The J gene is TRBJ2-1, the V gene TRBV2; no firm D call. Germline V CDR1 and CDR2: SNHLY, FYNNEI. The CDR3 spans 15 residues. The CDR3, as DNA: TGTGCCAGCAGTGAATCCAGTCCCACCTACAAAGAGCAGTTCTTC. Its protein product is CASSESSPTYKEQFF.

In its sample, this clonotype was seen many times. The rearrangement joins TRBV13 to TRBJ2-4, with no clear D. CDR3 length: 12 amino acids. Per germline, CDR1 PRHDT and CDR2 FYEKMQ (reference sequence). The V and J ends lost 0 bases and 6 bases respectively, with 3 bases between them. CDR3 nucleotide sequence: TGTGCCAGCAGCTTAGGAGGAAACATTCAGTACTTC. It translates to CASSLGGNIQYF.

Turning to this clonotype: Because the CDR3 is missing its conserved closing phenylalanine or tryptophan, this is likely a read error. The rearrangement joins TRBV7-9 to TRBJ2-7; D remains unclear. Trimming took off 3 bases at V and 2 bases at J, with 5 bases between the two ends. CDR1 SEHNR and CDR2 FQNEAQ come from the germline V gene (reference sequence). The CDR3 extends over 12 amino acids. The CDR3 DNA follows: TGTGCCAGCAGCTTCGGTCCCTACGAGCAGTACCTC. This sequence encodes CASSFGPYEQYL.

V is TRBV6-5 and J is TRBJ1-1; a possible D gene is TRBD1 (5 bases). The CDR3 consists of 14 residues. The ends were cut back, 7 bases at V and 4 bases at J, with 16 bases in the middle. Germline CDR1 is MNHEY and CDR2 is SVGAGI. The CDR3 loop reads CASTPLGVPTEAFF. The CDR3 coding sequence is TGTGCCAGCACCCCGCTGGGGGTGCCCACTGAAGCTTTCTTT.

This clonotype has just a few counts. The chain recombines TRBV7-9 with TRBJ1-4, with D unresolved. CDR3 length equals 12 residues. Trimming pared 6 bases from V and 8 bases from J, leaving 10 bases between. CDR1 SEHNR and CDR2 FQNEAQ come from the germline V gene (reference sequence). The CDR3, as DNA: TGTGCCAGCAGGAAAATGGAGGAAAAACTGTTTTTT. Translating it yields CASRKMEEKLFF.

There are a few counts of this clonotype. The rearrangement uses TRBV5-1 and TRBJ2-1; 7 bases are a match to TRBD2. With 1 base clipped from V and 7 bases from J, the junction kept 5 bases outside the gene matches. The CDR3 loop spans 14 amino acids. Germline values: CDR1 SGHRS, CDR2 YFSETQ. CDR3 region: CASSLRREKNEQFF. CDR3 nucleotides: TGCGCCAGCAGCTTGCGGCGGGAGAAGAATGAGCAGTTCTTC.

Worth noting for this clonotype: With a much larger clone just one base away, this may be a read error. The rearrangement uses TRBV12-3 or TRBV12-4 and TRBJ2-3; no clear D gene. The length of the CDR3 is 11 residues. The DNA of the CDR3 is TGTGCCAGCAGGTTAAAGAATACGCAGTGTTTT. Translating it yields CASRLKNTQCF.